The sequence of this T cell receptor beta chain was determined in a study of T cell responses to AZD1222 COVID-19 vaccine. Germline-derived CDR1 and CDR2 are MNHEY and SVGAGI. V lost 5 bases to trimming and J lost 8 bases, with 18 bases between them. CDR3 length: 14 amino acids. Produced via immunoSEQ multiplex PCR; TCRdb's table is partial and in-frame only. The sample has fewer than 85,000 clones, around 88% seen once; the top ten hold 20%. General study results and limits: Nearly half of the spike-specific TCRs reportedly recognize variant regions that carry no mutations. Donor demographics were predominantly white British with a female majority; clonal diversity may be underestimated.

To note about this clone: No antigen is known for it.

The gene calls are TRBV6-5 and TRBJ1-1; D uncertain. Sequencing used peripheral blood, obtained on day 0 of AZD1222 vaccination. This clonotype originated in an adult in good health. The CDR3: CASSPQGGYEEAFF. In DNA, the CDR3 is TGTGCCAGCAGTCCTCAAGGAGGGTATGAGGAAGCTTTCTTT.